This TCR beta chain was recorded in a study of technical replicates of blood from a handful of donors. The table came from immunoSEQ multiplex PCR; TCRdb's copy has only in-frame clones and leaves some out. The table includes some 76,000 clones, over 95% detected once. V was clipped by 8 bases and J by 4 bases, with 11 bases between them. This CDR3 has 12 residues. CDR1 and CDR2 from the germline V gene are MNHNS and SASEGT. V usage is TRBV6-1 and J usage is TRBJ1-1; D is possibly TRBD1 (6 bases). This receptor was taken from a human donor in good health. The sequenced sample was T cells isolated from PBMCs. The CDR3 region has the DNA TGTGCCAGCTATACAGGGATCACTGAAGCTTTCTTT. Encoded protein: CASYTGITEAFF.